What follows are 27 T cell receptor beta chains derived from one specimen sequenced in a study of cytomegalovirus exposure and HLA in healthy donors. Use of 60 Vbeta and 13 Jbeta primers characterized the PCR. The data were produced by immunoSEQ multiplex PCR, yet TCRdb's version contains in-frame clones alone and is incomplete. The sample has about 160,000 clones; 75% to 85% are singletons. Sequencing was done on a sample of PBMCs. Source of these receptors: a young woman in good health and CMV-seronegative.

This chain connects TRBV2 to TRBJ1-6; 7 bases agree with TRBD1. Trimming at V came to 6 bases and at J to 11 bases, leaving 7 bases not matched to a gene. From germline, CDR1 is SNHLY and CDR2 FYNNEI. The CDR3 length is 13 residues. CDR3 in amino acids: CASSRGTAPPLHF. In nucleotides, the CDR3 is TGTGCCAGCAGCCGGGGGACAGCCCCACCCCTCCACTTT.

The rearrangement links TRBV5-1 to TRBJ2-3, with D perhaps matching TRBD1 (6 bases). CDR3 length: 13 residues. Germline V gives CDR1 SGHRS, CDR2 YFSETQ. The V end was cut by 7 bases, the J end by 0 bases, with 9 bases between. The CDR3 region is CASQQGSTDTQYF. CDR3 nucleotides: TGCGCCAGCCAACAGGGTAGCACAGATACGCAGTATTTT.

The chain carries TRBV18 and TRBJ2-3; TRBD1 agrees at 8 bases. V was clipped by 0 bases and J by 1 base; unmatched bases: 9. The CDR3 covers 18 residues. Germline CDR1 reads KGHSH; CDR2 reads LQKENI. The CDR3 sequence is CASSPPFSRTGRTDTQYF. CDR3 DNA: TGTGCCAGCTCACCACCGTTTAGCAGGACAGGGCGCACAGATACGCAGTATTTT.

This clone appeared a few times. The chain employs TRBV7-3 and TRBJ1-1; 7 bases map to TRBD1. V trimming: 2 bases; J trimming: 5 bases; junction bases outside the gene matches: 8. The V gene's germline CDR1 is SGHTA and CDR2 FQGTGA. This CDR3 contains 15 residues. CDR3 nucleotide sequence: TGTGCCAGCAGCTTAGCCGCAGGGGGAGGAACTGAAGCTTTCTTT. Translated, it gives CASSLAAGGGTEAFF.

The chain carries TRBV27 and TRBJ2-1, with TRBD2 matching over 11 bases. Germline V CDR1 and CDR2: MNHEY, SMNVEV (reference sequence). The trim removed 8 bases at V and 1 base at J, leaving 19 bases unmatched. CDR3 length equals 20 residues. CDR3 nucleotide sequence: TGTGCCAGCTCTTTTAACGGACTAGCGGGCCTCGTCGGTTCCTACAATGAGCAGTTCTTC. This codes for CASSFNGLAGLVGSYNEQFF.

The chain employs TRBV29-1 and TRBJ2-1, with TRBD1 identical over 9 bases. Germline CDR1 and CDR2: SQVTM and ANQGSEA. V gave up 1 base and J gave up 7 bases; unmatched junction bases: 5. This CDR3 comprises 14 residues. The CDR3 nucleotides are TGCAGCGTTGAAGGGACAGGGGTTGGGAATGAGCAGTTCTTC. Protein sequence: CSVEGTGVGNEQFF.

The V gene is TRBV5-1, the J gene TRBJ2-1; D gene ambiguous. The CDR3 loop spans 12 amino acids. V shed 0 bases and J shed 8 bases, with 6 bases lying between them. CDR1 is SGHRS and CDR2 is YFSETQ in the germline V gene. The CDR3 DNA reads TGCGCCAGCAGCTTGGAAGCGTATGAGCAGTTCTTC. Translation: CASSLEAYEQFF.

Comment on this clone: This sample also contains other DNA sequences that code for the same CDR3. CDR3 loop: CASTSARGTGELFF. CDR3 in DNA: TGTGCCAGCACCAGCGCCCGAGGCACCGGGGAGCTGTTTTTT. The chain employs TRBV2 and TRBJ2-2; D gene uncertain. V lost 7 bases to trimming and J lost 4 bases, with 13 bases between them. The CDR3 runs 14 residues. Germline CDR1 reads SNHLY; CDR2 reads FYNNEI.

The chain uses TRBV9 and TRBJ2-3, with 13 bases fitting TRBD2. The CDR3 runs to 16 residues. The trim removed 7 bases at V and 6 bases at J, leaving 11 bases unmatched. Germline V gives CDR1 SGDLS, CDR2 YYNGEE. CDR3 region: CASGLAGAGSSDTQYF. In DNA, the CDR3 is TGTGCCAGCGGACTAGCGGGAGCGGGCAGTTCCGATACGCAGTATTTT.

V and J are TRBV14 and TRBJ2-7; maybe TRBD2 (5 bases). The germline V gene encodes CDR1 SGHDN and CDR2 FVKESK. This CDR3 is built from 15 residues. Trimming took off 0 bases at V and 7 bases at J, with 16 bases between the two ends. The CDR3 protein is CASSQDPAARREQYF. The CDR3 DNA follows: TGTGCCAGCAGCCAAGATCCGGCAGCCCGGAGGGAGCAGTACTTC.

The table lists this clone with a count of one. The J gene is TRBJ1-3, the V gene TRBV19; TRBD1 aligns across 7 bases. Trimming removed 5 bases from V and 4 bases from J; junction bases left unmatched: 8. This CDR3 is built from 15 residues. Per germline, CDR1 LNHDA and CDR2 SQIVND (reference sequence). CDR3 bases: TGTGCCAGTAGTGCCTTGAGGGGGCAAGGAAACACCATATATTTT. It specifies CASSALRGQGNTIYF.

The chain carries TRBV5-1 and TRBJ1-2; 9 nucleotides match TRBD1. The CDR3 is 15 amino acids. The V gene's germline CDR1 is SGHRS and CDR2 YFSETQ. J lost 7 bases, V lost 2 bases, and 9 bases had no gene match. The CDR3 loop reads CASSFGEQGARGYTF. For the CDR3, the DNA is TGCGCCAGCAGCTTTGGCGAACAGGGGGCGCGTGGCTACACCTTC.

The chain couples TRBV7-3 to TRBJ2-2; tentatively, D is TRBD2 (5 bases). With 2 bases removed from V and 11 bases from J, the gap between germline ends came to 9 bases. CDR3 length equals 12 residues. Germline-derived CDR1 and CDR2 are SGHTA and FQGTGA. This CDR3 reads CASSLLPGELFF. CDR3 nucleotide sequence: TGTGCCAGCAGCTTATTACCGGGAGAGCTGTTTTTT.

V and J are TRBV7-3 and TRBJ2-7; tentatively, D is TRBD2 (6 bases). TRBJ2-5 matches the DNA end more closely, so the J call is doubtful. The CDR3 totals 14 residues. Germline V CDR1 and CDR2: SGHTA, FQGTGA. The CDR3 DNA reads TGTGCCAGCAGCCGTAGCGGAGCCCAAACGACCCAGTACTTC. Translation: CASSRSGAQTTQYF.

The rearrangement links TRBV11-2 to TRBJ2-7; D not resolved. V was cut by 3 bases and J by 2 bases, with 5 bases left in between. The germline CDR1 and CDR2 sequences are SGHAT and FQNNGV. CDR3 length: 12 amino acids. The chain's CDR3 is CASSFLAYEQYF. Written as DNA, the CDR3 is TGTGCCAGCAGCTTCCTAGCCTACGAGCAGTACTTC.

The chain carries TRBV7-8 and TRBJ1-2; no clear D. The CDR3 consists of 18 residues. Germline CDR1 is SGHVS and CDR2 is FQNEAQ. Trimming took 0 bases from V and 0 from J, leaving 17 bases between them. In DNA form, the CDR3 reads TGTGCCAGCAGCTTAGCACAGTTCTTGGCCGGGGCTAACTATGGCTACACCTTC. Translating it yields CASSLAQFLAGANYGYTF. Based on the CDR3 plus reference TRBV7-8 and TRBJ1-2, the full variable domain is GAGVSQSPRYKVAKRGQDVALRCDPISGHVSLFWYQQALGQGPEFLTYFQNEAQLDKSGLPSDRFFAERPEGSVSTLKIQRTQQEDSAVYLCASSLAQFLAGANYGYTFGSGTRLTVV.

This chain connects TRBV7-6 to TRBJ2-5, with D possibly being TRBD2 (5 bases). Germline-derived CDR1 and CDR2 are SGHVS and FNYEAQ. The CDR3 extends over 14 amino acids. V lost 6 bases and J lost 2, with 13 bases in between. The CDR3 nucleotides are TGTGCCAGCAGTTCTTGGACTCAACAAGAGACCCAGTACTTC. Translation: CASSSWTQQETQYF.

This clone was seen a handful of times. This chain links TRBV7-9 with TRBJ1-1; D possibly corresponds to TRBD1 (6 bases). CDR3 length: 15 amino acids. Trimming shortened V by 5 bases and J by 1 base, and 14 bases separated the two germline ends. Germline-derived CDR1 and CDR2 are SEHNR and FQNEAQ (reference sequence). The CDR3 loop is CASSVRADRNTEAFF. Written as DNA, the CDR3 is TGTGCCAGCAGCGTACGGGCGGACAGGAACACTGAAGCTTTCTTT.

The chain has TRBV4-1 and TRBJ2-7; 7 nucleotides align to TRBD1. V lost 4 bases, J lost 6 bases, and 9 bases stayed unmatched. Germline CDR1 is MGHRA and CDR2 is YSYEKL. CDR3 size: 14 residues. Here the CDR3 DNA reads TGCGCCAGCAGCCGGGGACAGACCCTTGGCGAGCAGTACTTC. Translation gives CASSRGQTLGEQYF.

The chain employs TRBV5-4 and TRBJ1-1; 7 bases are a match to TRBD1. CDR1 and CDR2 (germline): SGHNT, YYREEE (reference sequence). J lost 6 bases, V lost 0 bases, and 11 bases had no gene match. The CDR3 has 16 residues. CDR3 residues: CASSLAGQVVGAEAFF. The CDR3 bases are TGTGCCAGCAGCTTGGCCGGACAGGTTGTGGGGGCTGAAGCTTTCTTT.

This clone was observed a handful of times. The chain links TRBV7-9 to TRBJ2-7; D is perhaps TRBD1 (6 bases). This CDR3 is 13 amino acids long. Between the trimmed V and J ends, which lost 7 bases and 1 base, there was a span of 11 bases. The germline V gene has CDR1 SEHNR and CDR2 FQNEAQ (reference sequence). The CDR3: CASTTGQSYEQYF. DNA for the CDR3: TGTGCCAGCACCACTGGACAGTCCTACGAGCAGTACTTC.

This rearrangement joins TRBV25-1 to TRBJ1-1; TRBD1 matches 7 bases. The CDR3 consists of 12 residues. V was clipped by 4 bases and J by 6 bases; unmatched bases: 2. Germline values: CDR1 MGHDK, CDR2 SYGVNS. CDR3 DNA: TGTGCCAGCAGTGGGCAGGGGGCTGAAGCTTTCTTT. Encoded protein: CASSGQGAEAFF.

This chain uses TRBV5-5 with TRBJ2-5, with TRBD1 as a possible D gene (5 bases). Germline V lookup: CDR1 SGHKS, CDR2 YYEKEE (reference sequence). The CDR3 extends over 14 amino acids. Between the trimmed V and J ends, which lost 2 bases and 2 bases, there was a span of 10 bases. CDR3: CASSFHRRQETQYF. As DNA, the CDR3 is TGTGCCAGCAGCTTTCACAGGAGACAAGAGACCCAGTACTTC.

The V gene is TRBV6-4, the J gene TRBJ1-1; TRBD1 aligns across 11 bases. This CDR3 spans 15 amino acids. V shed 5 bases, J shed 1 base, and the junction held 3 bases outside the gene matches. Germline V CDR1 and CDR2: MRHNA, SNTAGT. DNA of the CDR3: TGTGCCAGCAGTCGGGACAGGGGGGGGAACACTGAAGCTTTCTTT. It specifies CASSRDRGGNTEAFF.

The sample holds one count of this clone. This chain links TRBV5-1 with TRBJ1-1; 10 nucleotides line up with TRBD1. J was trimmed by 4 bases and V by 0 bases; bases with no gene match: 0. CDR1 SGHRS and CDR2 YFSETQ come from the germline V gene. The CDR3 spans 14 residues. This chain's CDR3 is CASSLGDRGTEAFF. In DNA, the CDR3 is TGCGCCAGCAGCTTGGGGGACAGGGGCACTGAAGCTTTCTTT.

CDR3 nucleotides: TGTGCCAGCAGTTCCCCTCGGACTCTCGCAGATACGCAGTATTTT. Translation gives CASSSPRTLADTQYF. This chain connects TRBV27 to TRBJ2-3, with D maybe TRBD2 (5 bases). The CDR3 totals 15 residues. The V end was cut by 4 bases, the J end by 4 bases, with 15 bases between. Germline V gives CDR1 MNHEY, CDR2 SMNVEV (reference sequence).

The chain couples TRBV28 to TRBJ1-1; no reliable D call. CDR3 length equals 15 residues. V was trimmed by 6 bases and J by 4 bases, leaving 18 bases between them. Germline V gene lookup returns CDR1 MDHEN and CDR2 SYDVKM. The CDR3 DNA is TGTGCCAGCAGACTCACCGGGAACCGAGGCACTGAAGCTTTCTTT. Protein: CASRLTGNRGTEAFF.